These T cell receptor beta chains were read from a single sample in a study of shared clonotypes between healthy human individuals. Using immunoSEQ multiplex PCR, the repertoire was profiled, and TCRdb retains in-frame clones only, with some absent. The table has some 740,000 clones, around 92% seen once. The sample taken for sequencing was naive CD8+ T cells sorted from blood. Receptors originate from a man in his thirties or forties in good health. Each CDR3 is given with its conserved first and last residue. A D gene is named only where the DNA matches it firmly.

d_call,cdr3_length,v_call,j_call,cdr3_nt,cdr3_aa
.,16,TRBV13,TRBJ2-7,TGTGCCAGCAGCGCCACCGGGGGCAGGACCAACTACGAGCAGTACTTC,CASSATGGRTNYEQYF
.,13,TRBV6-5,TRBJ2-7,TGTGCCAGCAGCAACAGGGTTTTCGACGAGCAGTACTTC,CASSNRVFDEQYF
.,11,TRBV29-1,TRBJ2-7,TGCAGCGTTGAAGAGGGAGTCGAGCAGTACTTC,CSVEEGVEQYF
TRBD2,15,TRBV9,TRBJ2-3,TGTGCCAGCAGCGTACCAGCGGGAGGTTTTGATACGCAGTATTTT,CASSVPAGGFDTQYF
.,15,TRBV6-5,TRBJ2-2,TGTGCCAGCCTAGTTCACGATGGGAACACCGGGGAGCTGTTTTTT,CASLVHDGNTGELFF
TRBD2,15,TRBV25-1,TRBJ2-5,TGTGCCAGCAGTGAGGCCACACACCCCGCGGGGGACCAGTACTTC,CASSEATHPAGDQYF
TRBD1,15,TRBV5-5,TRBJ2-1,TGTGCCAGCAGCCTTGGACAGGGCTGGGGCAATGAGCAGTTCTTC,CASSLGQGWGNEQFF
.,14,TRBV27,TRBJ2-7,TGTGCCAGCAGTTTATCGAGTTCCACCTACGAGCAGTACTTC,CASSLSSSTYEQYF
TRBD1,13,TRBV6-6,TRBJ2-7,TGTGCCAGCAGTTCCGGACAGGACTACGAGCAGTACTTC,CASSSGQDYEQYF
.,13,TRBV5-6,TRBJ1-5,TGTGCCAGCAGCTTGGGGGGCAGCCAGCCCCAGCATTTT,CASSLGGSQPQHF
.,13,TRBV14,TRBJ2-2,TGTGCCAGCAGCCAAGGATCGCCCGGGGAGCTGTTTTTT,CASSQGSPGELFF